These T cell receptor beta chains were read from a single sample in a study of shared clonotypes between healthy human individuals. Profiled with immunoSEQ multiplex PCR; TCRdb holds only in-frame clones, not every one. The repertoire includes more than 500,000 clones, roughly 95% of them detected once, and under 0.065% sits in the top ten. The material sequenced was naive CD4+ T cells sorted from blood. These TCRs come from a woman in her thirties in good health. The CDR3 runs from the conserved cysteine through the conserved F or W. A D gene is named only where the DNA matches it firmly. Clone size is shown for a subset of rows, as once, few, many or a class of expanded clone.

v_gene: TRBV7-8
abundance: NA
j_gene: TRBJ2-7
d_gene: TRBD2
CDR3nt: TGTGCCAGCAGCCCCCGGACTAGCGGGGGGACCTACGAGCAGTACTTC
CDR3aa: CASSPRTSGGTYEQYF

v_gene: TRBV19
abundance: NA
j_gene: TRBJ1-2
d_gene: NA
CDR3nt: TGTGCCAGTAGTATCCCGACACGACATCTAGGCTATGGCTACACCTTC
CDR3aa: CASSIPTRHLGYGYTF

v_gene: TRBV4-2
abundance: NA
j_gene: TRBJ2-5
d_gene: NA
CDR3nt: TGTGCCAGCAGCCAAGATCGAGCTAGACCAGAGACCCAGTACTTC
CDR3aa: CASSQDRARPETQYF

v_gene: TRBV18
abundance: NA
j_gene: TRBJ1-2
d_gene: NA
CDR3nt: TGTGCCAGCTCACTACAAGACAGAGACTATGGCTACACCTTC
CDR3aa: CASSLQDRDYGYTF

v_gene: TRBV5-1
abundance: NA
j_gene: TRBJ2-1
d_gene: NA
CDR3nt: TGCGCCAGCAGCTTGGTCGCAGGGCTTAATGAGCAGTTCTTC
CDR3aa: CASSLVAGLNEQFF

v_gene: TRBV18
abundance: NA
j_gene: TRBJ2-6
d_gene: TRBD1
CDR3nt: TGTGCCAGCTCGAATGACAGGGGGCTAGGGGCCAACGTCCTGACTTTC
CDR3aa: CASSNDRGLGANVLTF

v_gene: TRBV4-1
abundance: once
j_gene: TRBJ2-3
d_gene: NA
CDR3nt: TGCGCCAGCAGCCGGGGTGCGGTAGAGGGAACAGATACGCAGTATTTT
CDR3aa: CASSRGAVEGTDTQYF

v_gene: TRBV19
abundance: NA
j_gene: TRBJ1-6
d_gene: NA
CDR3nt: TGTGCCAGTAGTATAGTCGAGGATTCACCCCTCCACTTT
CDR3aa: CASSIVEDSPLHF

v_gene: TRBV30
abundance: few
j_gene: TRBJ2-7
d_gene: NA
CDR3nt: TGTGCCTGGAGTGTACGCAGGTCGCCCTACGAGCAGTACTTC
CDR3aa: CAWSVRRSPYEQYF

v_gene: TRBV29-1
abundance: NA
j_gene: TRBJ2-7
d_gene: TRBD2
CDR3nt: TGCAGCGTTGCGTGGGTAGCGGGAGTAATCGAGCAGTACTTC
CDR3aa: CSVAWVAGVIEQYF

v_gene: TRBV11-3
abundance: NA
j_gene: TRBJ2-1
d_gene: NA
CDR3nt: TGTGCCAGCAGCTTAGGAGGTGAGCAGTTCTTC
CDR3aa: CASSLGGEQFF

v_gene: TRBV7-2
abundance: NA
j_gene: TRBJ1-1
d_gene: NA
CDR3nt: TGTGCCAGCAGCAGAGAGGAGAACACTGAAGCTTTCTTT
CDR3aa: CASSREENTEAFF

v_gene: TRBV28
abundance: NA
j_gene: TRBJ2-7
d_gene: NA
CDR3nt: TGTGCCAGCATCTCGGGGGTGTACGAGCAGTACTTC
CDR3aa: CASISGVYEQYF

v_gene: TRBV7-9
abundance: NA
j_gene: TRBJ2-7
d_gene: TRBD1
CDR3nt: TGTGCCAGCAGCTTTGGGACAGGGGCAACCTACGAGCAGTACTTC
CDR3aa: CASSFGTGATYEQYF

v_gene: TRBV10-3
abundance: NA
j_gene: TRBJ1-4
d_gene: TRBD1
CDR3nt: TGTGCCATCGCCGGGACAGGGAATGAAAAACTGTTTTTT
CDR3aa: CAIAGTGNEKLFF

v_gene: TRBV27
abundance: NA
j_gene: TRBJ1-1
d_gene: TRBD1
CDR3nt: TGTGCCAGCAGTCACAGGGGATCTAACACTGAAGCTTTCTTT
CDR3aa: CASSHRGSNTEAFF

v_gene: TRBV27
abundance: NA
j_gene: TRBJ2-3
d_gene: TRBD2
CDR3nt: TGTGCCAGCATCAGACGCGGGAGGCAGGGAGATACGCAGTATTTT
CDR3aa: CASIRRGRQGDTQYF

v_gene: TRBV7-2
abundance: NA
j_gene: TRBJ2-2
d_gene: TRBD2
CDR3nt: TGTGCCAGCAGCTTAGAGGCTAGCGGGAACACCGGGGAGCTGTTTTTT
CDR3aa: CASSLEASGNTGELFF

v_gene: TRBV28
abundance: NA
j_gene: TRBJ2-7
d_gene: NA
CDR3nt: TGTGCCAGCAGTTCGTCAACCTACGAGCAGTACTTC
CDR3aa: CASSSSTYEQYF

v_gene: TRBV7-9
abundance: NA
j_gene: TRBJ1-5
d_gene: NA
CDR3nt: TGTGCCAGCAGCTTAGGACTTTCTCAGCCCCAGCATTTT
CDR3aa: CASSLGLSQPQHF

v_gene: TRBV5-4
abundance: NA
j_gene: TRBJ2-5
d_gene: NA
CDR3nt: TGTGCCAGCAGCTCACAGGGACAAGAGACCCAGTACTTC
CDR3aa: CASSSQGQETQYF

v_gene: TRBV4-1
abundance: NA
j_gene: TRBJ2-7
d_gene: NA
CDR3nt: TGCGCCAGCAGCCAAGAGTCGTTACTAGCTCGCGAGCAGTACTTC
CDR3aa: CASSQESLLAREQYF

v_gene: TRBV5-1
abundance: NA
j_gene: TRBJ2-2
d_gene: TRBD2
CDR3nt: TGCGCCAGCAGCCCACCATCCGGGACTAGCGGCACCGGGGAGCTGTTTTTT
CDR3aa: CASSPPSGTSGTGELFF

v_gene: TRBV4-2
abundance: NA
j_gene: TRBJ2-5
d_gene: TRBD2
CDR3nt: TGTGCCAGCAGCCAAGATAAGACTAGCGAAGGGGAGACCCAGTACTTC
CDR3aa: CASSQDKTSEGETQYF

v_gene: TRBV5-4
abundance: NA
j_gene: TRBJ2-7
d_gene: NA
CDR3nt: TGTGCCAGCAGCTTGTTCTTGGGACAAGCCTACGAGCAGTACTTC
CDR3aa: CASSLFLGQAYEQYF

v_gene: TRBV10-1
abundance: NA
j_gene: TRBJ1-2
d_gene: NA
CDR3nt: TGCGCCAGCAGTGAGTCGCAGGGGTATGGCTACACCTTC
CDR3aa: CASSESQGYGYTF

v_gene: TRBV28
abundance: NA
j_gene: TRBJ1-2
d_gene: NA
CDR3nt: TGTGCCAGCAGTTCGGGACCCGACTATGGCTACACCTTC
CDR3aa: CASSSGPDYGYTF

v_gene: TRBV28
abundance: once
j_gene: TRBJ2-7
d_gene: NA
CDR3nt: TGTGCCAGCCTCGGCGGGGTAGTACACAGCTCCTACGAGCAGTACTTC
CDR3aa: CASLGGVVHSSYEQYF

v_gene: TRBV6-5
abundance: NA
j_gene: TRBJ2-2
d_gene: NA
CDR3nt: TGTGCCAGCAGTTACGGGCGAGCCGGGGAGCTGTTTTTT
CDR3aa: CASSYGRAGELFF

v_gene: TRBV27
abundance: NA
j_gene: TRBJ1-1
d_gene: TRBD1
CDR3nt: TGTGCCAGCGGGACAGGGCGAACCAATAAAATGAACACTGAAGCTTTCTTT
CDR3aa: CASGTGRTNKMNTEAFF

v_gene: TRBV19
abundance: few
j_gene: TRBJ2-7
d_gene: NA
CDR3nt: TGTGCCAGTAGTAAGAGCGGGCTAGGGTACGAGCAGTACTTC
CDR3aa: CASSKSGLGYEQYF

v_gene: TRBV6-6
abundance: NA
j_gene: TRBJ2-6
d_gene: NA
CDR3nt: TGTGCCAGCAGTTCGTCTGGGGCCAACGTCCTGACTTTC
CDR3aa: CASSSSGANVLTF

v_gene: TRBV19
abundance: once
j_gene: TRBJ2-1
d_gene: TRBD2
CDR3nt: TGTGCCAGTTCTAGCGGGAAGGTCTACAATGAGCAGTTCTTC
CDR3aa: CASSSGKVYNEQFF

v_gene: TRBV7-2
abundance: NA
j_gene: TRBJ2-1
d_gene: NA
CDR3nt: TGTGCCAGCAGCTCTGGCGGAGGGGCCTACAATGAGCAGTTCTTC
CDR3aa: CASSSGGGAYNEQFF

v_gene: TRBV29-1
abundance: NA
j_gene: TRBJ2-7
d_gene: NA
CDR3nt: TGCAGCGGGATGACAGGTCCGAGCTCCTACGAGCAGTACTTC
CDR3aa: CSGMTGPSSYEQYF

v_gene: TRBV5-6
abundance: NA
j_gene: TRBJ2-7
d_gene: NA
CDR3nt: TGTGCCAGCAGCTTGGAGGGGATCGACGAGCAGTACTTC
CDR3aa: CASSLEGIDEQYF

v_gene: TRBV5-6
abundance: once
j_gene: TRBJ2-3
d_gene: NA
CDR3nt: TGTGCCAGCAGCAAAACCCGTGGGGGTGGGAGCACAGATACGCAGTATTTT
CDR3aa: CASSKTRGGGSTDTQYF

v_gene: TRBV11-3
abundance: NA
j_gene: TRBJ1-1
d_gene: TRBD1
CDR3nt: TGTGCCAGCAGCATAGGACAGGGAAGGGGAACTGAAGCTTTCTTT
CDR3aa: CASSIGQGRGTEAFF

v_gene: TRBV20-1
abundance: NA
j_gene: TRBJ1-1
d_gene: NA
CDR3nt: TGCAGTGTTCCGGGGGACACTGAAGCTTTCTTT
CDR3aa: CSVPGDTEAFF

v_gene: TRBV4-2
abundance: NA
j_gene: TRBJ2-5
d_gene: TRBD2
CDR3nt: TGTGCCAGCAGCCAAGATTTGCTAGCGGGAGGAGTTGAGACCCAGTACTTC
CDR3aa: CASSQDLLAGGVETQYF

v_gene: TRBV27
abundance: NA
j_gene: TRBJ1-1
d_gene: NA
CDR3nt: TGTGCCAGCAGTCGACAAAGGTCGGGGCGGGGAGGTTTCTTT
CDR3aa: CASSRQRSGRGGFF

v_gene: TRBV5-4
abundance: few
j_gene: TRBJ2-7
d_gene: TRBD2
CDR3nt: TGTGCCAGCACCCTTAGCGGGTCATACGAGCAGTACTTC
CDR3aa: CASTLSGSYEQYF

v_gene: TRBV19
abundance: NA
j_gene: TRBJ1-1
d_gene: NA
CDR3nt: TGTGCCAGTATTGGGTATACAGAAGCTTTCTTT
CDR3aa: CASIGYTEAFF

v_gene: TRBV10-2
abundance: NA
j_gene: TRBJ1-2
d_gene: NA
CDR3nt: TGCGCCAGCAGTGTCCCCGACCGCGGGATCTATGGCTACACCTTC
CDR3aa: CASSVPDRGIYGYTF

v_gene: TRBV2
abundance: NA
j_gene: TRBJ2-3
d_gene: NA
CDR3nt: TGTGCCAGCAGGGAGGGCCCCACGGATTCGCAGTATTTT
CDR3aa: CASREGPTDSQYF